Included here is one T cell receptor (beta chain) sequence, with context. What it recognizes is unknown. MiXCR, run by TCRdb on the RT-PCR reads, gives a single entry per CDR3 protein. In the table there are roughly 460,000 distinct CDR3 sequences, approximately 11% of which are singletons. This sample stems from a study of response to subunit inactivated influenza vaccine. Study results and caveats: There was a suggestion from the authors that each seasonal influenza vaccination recruits few new T cells.

The receptor's source is a man between 45 and 60 years old who received an inactivated influenza vaccine. The sequencing here drew on PBMCs from blood, taken around seven weeks after vaccination.

In nucleotides, the CDR3 is TGTGCCAGCAGTACATACAGGGGGGTTAACTATGGCTACACCTTC. Translation gives CASSTYRGVNYGYTF. The chain links TRBV28 to TRBJ1-2; 8 bases are a match to TRBD1. Germline V lookup: CDR1 MDHEN, CDR2 SYDVKM. V lost 5 bases, J lost 1 base, and 6 bases stayed unmatched. CDR3 length equals 15 residues.